This passage covers 19 T cell receptor beta chains from one sample sequenced in a study of beta chain features in type 1 diabetes (dated by TCRdb to 2016 to 2019). Paper-wide results and their limitations: Type 1 diabetes patients showed a moderate but significant shortening of TCRB CDR3 length in all four CD4+ subsets.

Library prep was done by the immunoSEQ multiplex PCR assay. The High Capacity cDNA Reverse Transcription Kit was used to reverse transcribe all of the isolated RNA, meaning that expressed TCRB transcripts were what got sequenced. TCRdb stores this immuneACCESS table with in-frame sequences only. Part of the clones is absent; in the studies checked, under half of the shortfall reflects unresolved V genes, and no reason is known for the rest. In this sample the table shows some 160,000 clones, approximately 8.8% of which occur a single time. Jointly, the top ten make up about 0.7% of the sample. These receptors' antigens are unknown. The material sequenced was central memory CD4+ T cells from blood. The receptors here all came from a woman aged 25-40 years with type 1 diabetes.

V and J are TRBV7-6 and TRBJ2-2; the D is unclear. From germline, CDR1 is SGHVS and CDR2 FNYEAQ. CDR3 length equals 15 residues. The V end was cut by 5 bases, the J end by 0 bases, with 10 bases between. The CDR3, as DNA: TGTGCCAGCAGCCCCCAGACATCGAACACCGGGGAGCTGTTTTTT. Protein product: CASSPQTSNTGELFF.

There are a few counts of this clone. The CDR3 bases are TGTGCCTGGAGTGATCCCAGGAACACTGAAGCTTTCTTT. Residues: CAWSDPRNTEAFF. The chain links TRBV30 to TRBJ1-1; D remains unclear. Germline V gene data show CDR1 as GTSNPN and CDR2 as SVGIG (reference sequence). The CDR3 loop spans 13 amino acids. V was cut by 1 base and J by 1 base, with 7 bases left in between.

This chain joins TRBV28 and TRBJ2-5; 8 bases line up with TRBD1. Germline lookup yields CDR1 MDHEN and CDR2 SYDVKM. The CDR3 sequence is 15 residues long. With 5 bases clipped from V and 5 bases from J, the junction kept 10 bases outside the gene matches. CDR3 sequence: CASSLRQGYEETQYF. CDR3 nucleotides: TGTGCCAGCAGTCTAAGACAGGGGTACGAGGAGACCCAGTACTTC.

The chain is built from TRBV7-3 and TRBJ2-1; D is undetermined. The ends were cut back, 1 base at V and 9 bases at J, with 13 bases in the middle. The length of the CDR3 is 14 residues. CDR1 SGHTA and CDR2 FQGTGA come from the germline V gene. The CDR3 DNA reads TGTGCCAGCAGCTTAAACAGAGAAGGTGGTGAGCAGTTCTTC. As protein: CASSLNREGGEQFF.

J is TRBJ1-2 and V is TRBV18; 9 bases fit TRBD1. Germline V gene data show CDR1 as KGHSH and CDR2 as LQKENI. The CDR3 totals 14 residues. V dropped 2 bases and J dropped 6; count of bases not matched to a gene: 4. The CDR3 loop is CASSPYRGRNGYTF. The CDR3 DNA reads TGTGCCAGCTCACCATACAGGGGGCGAAATGGCTACACCTTC. Filled out from reference TRBV18 and TRBJ1-2, the complete variable domain reads NAGVMQNPRHLVRRRGQEARLRCSPMKGHSHVYWYRQLPEEGLKFMVYLQKENIIDESGMPKERFSAEFPKEGPSILRIQQVVRGDSAAYFCASSPYRGRNGYTFGSGTRLTVV.

This chain links TRBV2 with TRBJ1-5; the match to TRBD1 covers 7 bases. In germline, CDR1 is SNHLY, CDR2 FYNNEI. V lost 2 bases to trimming and J lost 7 bases; unmatched junction nucleotides: 2. This CDR3 is built from 13 residues. The CDR3 region has the DNA TGTGCCAGCAGTGAACAGGGGGAACAGCCCCAGCATTTT. Protein sequence: CASSEQGEQPQHF.

This clone has a handful of counts. The V gene is TRBV9, the J gene TRBJ1-2; TRBD1 agrees at 8 bases. This CDR3 spans 14 amino acids. After removal of 3 bases from V and 3 bases from J, the junction contained 4 bases not matched to a gene. Looked up from germline, CDR1 is SGDLS and CDR2 is YYNGEE. The CDR3 DNA reads as TGTGCCAGCAGCGGGGGACAGGCTGACTATGGCTACACCTTC. Protein: CASSGGQADYGYTF.

This clone was recorded a few times. This chain uses TRBV29-1 with TRBJ2-1; 7 nucleotides align to TRBD2. Germline V lookup: CDR1 SQVTM, CDR2 ANQGSEA. J gave up 0 bases and V 8 bases, and 13 bases lay outside the gene matches. This CDR3 has 16 amino acids. The CDR3 here is CSLGGVAGRSYNEQFF. The CDR3 DNA is TGCAGCCTCGGTGGGGTAGCGGGCCGCTCCTACAATGAGCAGTTCTTC.

The chain has TRBV7-9 and TRBJ2-1, with 9 bases that match TRBD2. Trimming at V came to 4 bases and at J to 7 bases, leaving 5 bases not matched to a gene. CDR3 size: 14 residues. Germline V lookup: CDR1 SEHNR, CDR2 FQNEAQ (reference sequence). The CDR3 reads CASSSRTSVNEQFF. The CDR3 bases are TGTGCCAGCAGCTCTCGGACTAGCGTGAATGAGCAGTTCTTC.

This clone has just a few counts. The chain is built from TRBV7-8 and TRBJ2-7; D might be TRBD1 (6 bases). The CDR3 runs to 15 residues. Germline values: CDR1 SGHVS, CDR2 FQNEAQ. V was cut by 5 bases and J by 0 bases, with 14 bases left in between. The CDR3 protein is CASSAGQLRSYEQYF. The DNA for the CDR3 is TGTGCCAGCAGCGCAGGACAGTTACGCTCCTACGAGCAGTACTTC.

This rearrangement joins TRBV2 to TRBJ1-1; TRBD1 agrees at 8 bases. V was clipped by 5 bases and J by 9 bases; unmatched bases: 11. CDR1 and CDR2 (germline): SNHLY, FYNNEI. CDR3 size: 14 residues. This chain's CDR3 is CASSFSTGEGKAFF. CDR3 nucleotide sequence: TGTGCCAGCAGTTTTTCGACAGGGGAGGGAAAAGCTTTCTTT.

This sequence joins TRBV7-8 and TRBJ1-1; D is possibly TRBD1 (6 bases). The CDR3 length is 13 residues. Germline-derived CDR1 and CDR2 are SGHVS and FQNEAQ. The V end lost 3 bases, the J end lost 3 bases, and 8 bases lay between the germline ends. For the CDR3, the DNA is TGTGCCAGCAGCTTGAACAGGGACACTGAAGCTTTCTTT. Translating gives CASSLNRDTEAFF. Filled out from reference TRBV7-8 and TRBJ1-1, the complete variable domain reads GAGVSQSPRYKVAKRGQDVALRCDPISGHVSLFWYQQALGQGPEFLTYFQNEAQLDKSGLPSDRFFAERPEGSVSTLKIQRTQQEDSAVYLCASSLNRDTEAFFGQGTRLTVV.

This clone was seen more than once but under ten times. This chain links TRBV5-1 with TRBJ2-5, with 8 bases lining up with TRBD1. Unmatched junction bases numbered 6, after V lost 4 bases and J lost 7 bases. From germline, CDR1 is SGHRS and CDR2 YFSETQ. This CDR3 has 13 residues. The CDR3 protein is CASSLDRGWTQYF. In DNA, the CDR3 is TGCGCCAGCAGCCTAGACAGGGGATGGACCCAGTACTTC.

The rearrangement joins TRBV28 to TRBJ2-3; 9 bases are shared with TRBD2. With V trimmed by 5 bases and J by 4 bases, 4 bases remained unmatched. The CDR3 has 14 amino acids. Germline V gives CDR1 MDHEN, CDR2 SYDVKM. The chain's CDR3 is CASSLSGSPDTQYF. The DNA of the CDR3 is TGTGCCAGCAGTCTTAGCGGGAGCCCAGATACGCAGTATTTT.

This clone was detected only a few times. The J gene is TRBJ2-7, the V gene TRBV5-1; TRBD2 aligns across 13 bases. This CDR3 region has 19 residues. Trimming took 0 bases from V and 4 from J; bases not matched to a gene: 13. CDR1 SGHRS and CDR2 YFSETQ come from the germline V gene. The CDR3 DNA follows: TGCGCCAGCAGCTTGGGGACTAGCGGGAGTCTGGAGGGGAATTACGAGCAGTACTTC. Translating gives CASSLGTSGSLEGNYEQYF. The full variable domain, rest sourced from reference TRBV5-1 and TRBJ2-7, is KAGVTQTPRYLIKTRGQQVTLSCSPISGHRSVSWYQQTPGQGLQFLFEYFSETQRNKGNFPGRFSGRQFSNSRSEMNVSTLELGDSALYLCASSLGTSGSLEGNYEQYFGPGTRLTVT.

The chain links TRBV29-1 to TRBJ1-2, with 7 nucleotides matching TRBD1. The CDR3 is 15 amino acids. Per the germline V gene, CDR1 is SQVTM and CDR2 is ANQGSEA. V lost 0 bases, J lost 4 bases, and 8 bases stayed unmatched. CDR3 sequence reads: CSVEDPVGQAYGYTF. Written as DNA, the CDR3 is TGCAGCGTTGAAGATCCGGTCGGACAGGCCTATGGCTACACCTTC.

This clone appeared a few times. The CDR3, as DNA: TGTGCCTGGAGCCCAGGCATGGAGACCCAGTACTTC. The encoded protein is CAWSPGMETQYF. V usage is TRBV30 and J usage is TRBJ2-5; D gene ambiguous. This CDR3 contains 12 residues. Germline loops: CDR1 GTSNPN, CDR2 SVGIG (reference sequence). V was pared by 3 bases and J by 5 bases, with 10 bases between.

The V and J genes are TRBV7-3 and TRBJ2-7; 8 positions match TRBD2. Germline loops: CDR1 SGHTA, CDR2 FQGTGA. This CDR3 has 15 amino acids. The J segment lost 1 base and the V segment lost 2 bases, leaving 4 bases of the junction unmatched. The CDR3 nucleotides read TGTGCCAGCAGCTTAGGCGGGGGGAATTCCTACGAGCAGTACTTC. Its translation: CASSLGGGNSYEQYF.

The chain is built from TRBV6-6 and TRBJ1-1; TRBD1 aligns across 8 bases. This CDR3 has 11 residues. CDR1 and CDR2 from the germline V gene are MNHNY and SVGAGI (reference sequence). V shed 10 bases and J 7 bases; nucleotides not matched to a gene: 5. The CDR3 nucleotides read TGTGCCATCAGCGGGACAGGTGAAGCTTTCTTT. Translating gives CAISGTGEAFF.